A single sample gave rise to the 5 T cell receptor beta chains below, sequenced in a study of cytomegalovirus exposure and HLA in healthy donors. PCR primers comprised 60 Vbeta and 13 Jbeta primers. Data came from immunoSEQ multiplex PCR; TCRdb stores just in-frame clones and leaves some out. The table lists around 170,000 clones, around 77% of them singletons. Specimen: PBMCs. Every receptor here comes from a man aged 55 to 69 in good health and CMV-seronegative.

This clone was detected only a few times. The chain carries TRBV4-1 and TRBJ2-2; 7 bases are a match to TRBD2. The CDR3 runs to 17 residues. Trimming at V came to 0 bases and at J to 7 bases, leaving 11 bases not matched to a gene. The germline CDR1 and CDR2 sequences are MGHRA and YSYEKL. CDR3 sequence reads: CASSQDLMGRVIGELFF. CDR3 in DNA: TGCGCCAGCAGCCAAGATTTAATGGGGAGGGTAATCGGGGAGCTGTTTTTT.

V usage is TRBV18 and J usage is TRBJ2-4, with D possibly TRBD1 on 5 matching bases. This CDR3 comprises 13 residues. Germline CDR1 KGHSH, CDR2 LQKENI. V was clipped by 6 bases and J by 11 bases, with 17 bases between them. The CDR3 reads CASSQDTAEVQYF. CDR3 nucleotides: TGTGCCAGCTCGCAGGACACGGCCGAGGTTCAGTACTTC.

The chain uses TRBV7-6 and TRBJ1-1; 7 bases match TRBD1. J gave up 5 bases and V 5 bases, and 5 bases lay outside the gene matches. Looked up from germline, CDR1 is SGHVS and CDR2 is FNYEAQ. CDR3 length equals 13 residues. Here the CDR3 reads CASSPDRVTEAFF. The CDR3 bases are TGTGCCAGCAGCCCAGACAGGGTGACTGAAGCTTTCTTT.

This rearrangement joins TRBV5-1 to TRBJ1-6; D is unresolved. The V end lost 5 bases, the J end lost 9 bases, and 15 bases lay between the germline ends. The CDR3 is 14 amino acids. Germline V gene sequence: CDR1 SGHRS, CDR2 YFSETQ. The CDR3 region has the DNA TGCGCCAGCAGAATGGAGGGTTTGATTTCACCCCTCCACTTT. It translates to CASRMEGLISPLHF.

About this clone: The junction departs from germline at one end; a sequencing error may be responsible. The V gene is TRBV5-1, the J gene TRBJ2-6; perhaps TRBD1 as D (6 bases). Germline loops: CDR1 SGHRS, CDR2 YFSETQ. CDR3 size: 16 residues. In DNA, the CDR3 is TGCGCCAGCAGCTTGGATGGGGGCCCTGGAGCCAACGTCCTGACTTTC. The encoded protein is CASSLDGGPGANVLTF.